This T cell receptor (beta chain) is drawn from a study of blood T cell repertoires in COVID-19. For the study at large: COVID-19 samples collected from the United States, Italy and Spain covered acute and convalescent phases.

Sequencing was performed with immunoSEQ multiplex PCR; in TCRdb, only in-frame clones are kept and a portion is missing. The sample has around 190,000 clones, roughly four fifths seen once. CDR1 and CDR2 (germline): SGHRS, YFSETQ. Trimming removed 4 bases from V and 1 base from J, with 12 bases in between. The CDR3 is made up of 15 amino acids. The source is a woman aged 40 to 50 with COVID-19, enrolled during active disease. The genes are TRBV5-1 and TRBJ2-1; TRBD1 might be the D (7 bases). The sequenced material came from peripheral blood. The CDR3 DNA reads as TGCGCCAGCAGCGAGGAGGGGGCTTCCTACAATGAGCAGTTCTTC. Encoded protein: CASSEEGASYNEQFF.